Below are 28 T cell receptor beta chains sequenced from a single sample in a study of blood T cell repertoires in COVID-19. The assay was immunoSEQ multiplex PCR, and TCRdb's table has in-frame clones only and misses some. This table has over 120,000 clones, over 80% appearing once. The source material was peripheral blood. The origin of the receptors is a woman in her forties or fifties with acute or convalescent COVID-19.

The genes are TRBV12-3 or TRBV12-4 and TRBJ2-7; D is perhaps TRBD2 (5 bases). This CDR3 comprises 13 residues. Trimming stripped 4 bases from V and 2 bases from J, with 9 bases between. This chain's CDR3 is CASSSTGTYEQYF. The CDR3 region has the DNA TGTGCCAGCAGTTCTACCGGGACCTACGAGCAGTACTTC.

This sequence joins TRBV19 and TRBJ2-2; D call uncertain. Trimming shortened V by 3 bases and J by 5 bases, and 13 bases separated the two germline ends. Germline CDR1 reads LNHDA; CDR2 reads SQIVND (reference sequence). The CDR3 is 15 residues long. CDR3 sequence (DNA): TGTGCCAGTAGTATCTCAACCCTAGATACCGGGGAGCTGTTTTTT. Amino acid sequence: CASSISTLDTGELFF.

This sequence joins TRBV15 and TRBJ1-3; D might be TRBD1 (6 bases). With 0 bases removed from V and 8 bases from J, the gap between germline ends came to 11 bases. Germline CDR1 and CDR2: LNHNV and YYDKDF (reference sequence). The CDR3 runs 14 residues. The CDR3 sequence is CATSREVQGDTIYF. The CDR3 DNA sequence: TGTGCCACCAGCAGAGAGGTACAGGGTGACACCATATATTTT.

The chain joins TRBV5-1 to TRBJ2-3, with a tentative D call TRBD1 (6 bases). The CDR3 consists of 14 residues. Trimming shortened V by 3 bases and J by 4 bases, and 12 bases separated the two germline ends. Germline CDR1 SGHRS, CDR2 YFSETQ. The CDR3, as DNA: TGCGCCAGCAGCTCGAGACCAGGGGCAGATACGCAGTATTTT. This sequence encodes CASSSRPGADTQYF. Looking up the rest from reference TRBV5-1 and TRBJ2-3 gives the full variable domain: KAGVTQTPRYLIKTRGQQVTLSCSPISGHRSVSWYQQTPGQGLQFLFEYFSETQRNKGNFPGRFSGRQFSNSRSEMNVSTLELGDSALYLCASSSRPGADTQYFGPGTRLTVL.

This clone appeared a single time. V gene TRBV6-5 combines with J gene TRBJ1-1; maybe TRBD1 (5 bases). The CDR3 has 14 amino acids. V lost 7 bases to trimming and J lost 1 base, with 13 bases between them. Germline assignment: CDR1 MNHEY and CDR2 SVGAGI. CDR3 in amino acids: CASIPGSGNTEAFF. In DNA form, the CDR3 reads TGTGCCAGCATCCCAGGGTCCGGGAACACTGAAGCTTTCTTT.

This rearrangement joins TRBV5-3 to TRBJ1-3; D possibly corresponds to TRBD1 (5 bases). TRBV5-3 is assigned to the ORF class and has an uncertain function. There are 19 residues in the CDR3. Trimming shortened V by 5 bases and J by 0 bases, and 24 bases separated the two germline ends. CDR3 in DNA: TGTGCCAGAAGTACCCCAGGGCTTAGGGCTTTTTCCTCTGGAAACACCATATATTTT. Protein sequence: CARSTPGLRAFSSGNTIYF.

V and J are TRBV5-1 and TRBJ2-7; D is perhaps TRBD1 (5 bases). In germline, CDR1 is SGHRS, CDR2 YFSETQ. V shed 4 bases and J shed 5 bases, with 19 bases lying between them. The CDR3 consists of 15 residues. CDR3 bases: TGCGCCAGCAGCCCTCTAGGGGTTCCCCCCAACGAGCAGTACTTC. This encodes CASSPLGVPPNEQYF. Filled out from reference TRBV5-1 and TRBJ2-7, the complete variable domain reads KAGVTQTPRYLIKTRGQQVTLSCSPISGHRSVSWYQQTPGQGLQFLFEYFSETQRNKGNFPGRFSGRQFSNSRSEMNVSTLELGDSALYLCASSPLGVPPNEQYFGPGTRLTVT.

The gene calls are TRBV29-1 and TRBJ2-2; D possibly corresponds to TRBD2 (5 bases). Deletions cut 3 bases from V and 7 bases from J, with 15 bases between. Germline V lookup: CDR1 SQVTM, CDR2 ANQGSEA. The CDR3 extends over 14 amino acids. The CDR3 spells CSVDNLGSVGELFF. The CDR3 region has the DNA TGCAGCGTTGATAACCTAGGGAGCGTCGGGGAGCTGTTTTTT.

As regards this clone: Additional DNA sequences in this sample encode the identical CDR3. The J gene is TRBJ1-2, the V gene TRBV20-1; D unresolved. This CDR3 has 11 residues. V lost 0 bases to trimming and J lost 4 bases, with 3 bases between them. The germline V gene encodes CDR1 DFQATT and CDR2 SNEGSKA (reference sequence). In nucleotides, the CDR3 is TGCAGTGCTAGAGACAGCTATGGCTACACCTTC. Its translation is CSARDSYGYTF.

The V and J genes are TRBV5-4 and TRBJ2-2; the D gene is possibly TRBD2 (5 bases). Germline lookup yields CDR1 SGHNT and CDR2 YYREEE (reference sequence). The CDR3 is 13 residues long. With 5 bases removed from V and 5 bases from J, the gap between germline ends came to 10 bases. The CDR3 coding sequence is TGTGCCAGCAGGTTCGGCGGGACCGGGGAGCTGTTTTTT. This encodes CASRFGGTGELFF.

The V gene is TRBV5-6, the J gene TRBJ1-4, with D perhaps TRBD1 (6 bases). Germline CDR1 SGHDT, CDR2 YYEEEE. V was shortened by 0 bases and J by 8 bases, with 8 bases between the two germline ends. The CDR3 runs 13 residues. The CDR3 sequence is CASSLDREEKLFF. CDR3 nucleotides: TGTGCCAGCAGCTTGGACAGGGAAGAAAAACTGTTTTTT.

V is TRBV19 and J is TRBJ1-5; 7 bases are shared with TRBD1. With 6 bases clipped from V and 0 bases from J, the junction kept 5 bases outside the gene matches. The CDR3 extends over 15 amino acids. In germline, CDR1 is LNHDA, CDR2 SQIVND (reference sequence). The CDR3 here is CASRLDRASNQPQHF. Here the CDR3 DNA reads TGTGCCAGTAGGCTTGACAGGGCTAGCAATCAGCCCCAGCATTTT.

This sequence joins TRBV10-1 and TRBJ1-1; 11 bases match TRBD1. V was clipped by 5 bases and J by 4 bases; unmatched bases: 6. The CDR3 has 15 amino acids. Germline assignment: CDR1 WNHNN and CDR2 SYGVQD (reference sequence). The chain's CDR3 is CASSTAGTGGTEAFF. The DNA of the CDR3 is TGCGCCAGCAGTACCGCCGGGACAGGGGGCACTGAAGCTTTCTTT.

The chain has TRBV18 and TRBJ1-5; tentative D call: TRBD1 (6 bases). Germline V gene sequence: CDR1 KGHSH, CDR2 LQKENI. CDR3 length: 15 amino acids. Trimming stripped 3 bases from V and 0 bases from J, with 9 bases between. This CDR3 reads CASSPGHHSNQPQHF. CDR3 coding DNA: TGTGCCAGCTCACCGGGACACCATAGCAATCAGCCCCAGCATTTT.

The chain employs TRBV5-4 and TRBJ1-2, with D possibly TRBD1 on 5 matching bases. Germline-derived CDR1 and CDR2 are SGHNT and YYREEE (reference sequence). This CDR3 contains 13 residues. The germline V and J ends were trimmed by 0 bases and 7 bases, with 10 bases remaining between them. The CDR3 DNA sequence: TGTGCCAGCAGCTTGGGGCAGGGTGCTGGCTACACCTTC. Its translation is CASSLGQGAGYTF.

The chain uses TRBV29-1 and TRBJ2-2, with 8 bases that match TRBD2. The junction had 12 bases not matched to a gene; V was cut back by 2 bases and J by 4 bases. Germline V CDR1 and CDR2: SQVTM, ANQGSEA. The CDR3 is made up of 17 amino acids. CDR3 sequence: CSVEWGRGGRITGELFF. CDR3 sequence (DNA): TGCAGCGTTGAATGGGGCCGGGGGGGCCGGATCACCGGGGAGCTGTTTTTT.

The V call is TRBV6-1, the J call TRBJ1-1, with 12 bases that match TRBD1. V trimming: 3 bases; J trimming: 5 bases; junction bases outside the gene matches: 7. Germline CDR1 is MNHNS and CDR2 is SASEGT. The length of the CDR3 is 16 residues. The CDR3 bases are TGTGCCAGCAGTGATGAGGGACAGGGGGCGGGTACTGAAGCTTTCTTT. It yields the protein CASSDEGQGAGTEAFF.

This clone has only a few counts. The V and J genes are TRBV7-2 and TRBJ1-1, with D possibly matching TRBD1 (5 bases). Germline assignment: CDR1 SGHTA and CDR2 FQGNSA. With 5 bases removed from V and 4 bases from J, the gap between germline ends came to 14 bases. CDR3 length: 14 amino acids. CDR3 sequence reads: CASSPSWGLTEAFF. Here the CDR3 DNA reads TGTGCCAGCAGCCCCTCTTGGGGCCTCACTGAAGCTTTCTTT.

The chain has TRBV6-5 and TRBJ1-1; TRBD1 matches at 7 bases. The CDR3 is 14 residues long. V lost 6 bases, J lost 5 bases, and 9 bases stayed unmatched. The germline V gene has CDR1 MNHEY and CDR2 SVGAGI. This CDR3 reads CASRNRGGGTEAFF. The CDR3 nucleotides read TGTGCCAGCAGAAACAGGGGCGGGGGGACTGAAGCTTTCTTT.

The chain has TRBV2 and TRBJ2-7; TRBD2 is a possible D gene (5 bases). CDR3 length: 12 amino acids. V dropped 5 bases and J dropped 4 bases, with 9 bases sitting between them. Looked up from germline, CDR1 is SNHLY and CDR2 is FYNNEI. CDR3 bases: TGTGCCAGCAGTCTAGAGGGTTACGAGCAGTACTTC. Translation: CASSLEGYEQYF.

V is TRBV20-1 and J is TRBJ1-2, with no clear D. V lost 3 bases, J lost 4 bases, and 15 bases lay in between. Germline-derived CDR1 and CDR2 are DFQATT and SNEGSKA (reference sequence). The CDR3 spans 14 residues. The chain's CDR3 is CSASTGGVLYGYTF. DNA of the CDR3: TGCAGTGCTAGTACCGGTGGAGTACTCTATGGCTACACCTTC.

The genes are TRBV10-3 and TRBJ1-2; no clear D gene. CDR1 is ENHRY, CDR2 SYGVKD, per germline. Trimming shortened V by 2 bases and J by 8 bases, and 18 bases separated the two germline ends. This CDR3 region has 15 residues. The CDR3 is CAISEPPTDSWGYTF. Written as DNA, the CDR3 is TGTGCCATCAGTGAGCCCCCGACGGACTCTTGGGGCTACACCTTC.

This chain uses TRBV3-1 (or the pseudogene TRBV3-2) with TRBJ1-2; 7 nucleotides line up with TRBD1. CDR3 length equals 14 residues. Per the germline V gene, CDR1 is LGHDT and CDR2 is YNNKEL (reference sequence). V dropped 5 bases and J dropped 5; count of bases not matched to a gene: 8. The CDR3 protein is CASSLGQAPYGYTF. For the CDR3, the DNA is TGTGCCAGCAGCTTAGGACAGGCGCCATATGGCTACACCTTC.

The rearrangement links TRBV5-6 to TRBJ2-3; 10 bases agree with TRBD2. Germline-derived CDR1 and CDR2 are SGHDT and YYEEEE. The length of the CDR3 is 17 residues. The ends lost 3 bases at V and 2 bases at J; junction bases unmatched: 9. The CDR3 bases are TGTGCCAGCAGCTCAGAGTCTAGCGGGAGAGCCACAGATACGCAGTATTTT. Its protein product is CASSSESSGRATDTQYF.

The rearrangement uses TRBV27 and TRBJ2-7; 13 nucleotides align to TRBD2. The CDR3 contains 15 residues. V gave up 4 bases and J gave up 3 bases; unmatched junction bases: 3. Germline CDR1 reads MNHEY; CDR2 reads SMNVEV (reference sequence). CDR3 protein: CASSYGLAGDYEQYF. CDR3 nucleotide sequence: TGTGCCAGCAGTTACGGACTAGCGGGAGACTACGAGCAGTACTTC.

This chain joins TRBV6-5 and TRBJ2-2, with a possible D match to TRBD1 (5 bases). Looked up from germline, CDR1 is MNHEY and CDR2 is SVGAGI. Trimming pared 0 bases from V and 3 bases from J, leaving 11 bases between. This CDR3 is 16 amino acids long. Here the CDR3 reads CASSYSRQRYTGELFF. Written as DNA, the CDR3 is TGTGCCAGCAGTTACTCGAGACAGCGATACACCGGGGAGCTGTTTTTT.

The genes are TRBV5-4 and TRBJ1-3; 7 bases are a match to TRBD1. V lost 4 bases and J lost 4; bases outside the gene matches: 5. CDR3 length: 14 residues. Germline loops: CDR1 SGHNT, CDR2 YYREEE (reference sequence). CDR3 nucleotide sequence: TGTGCCAGCAGCACACAGGGGACCGGAAACACCATATATTTT. As protein: CASSTQGTGNTIYF.

The V call is TRBV28, the J call TRBJ1-2, with 7 bases aligning to TRBD1. Trimming removed 11 bases from V and 8 bases from J; junction bases left unmatched: 14. CDR3 length equals 13 residues. From germline, CDR1 is MDHEN and CDR2 SYDVKM. CDR3: CAGADREGYGYTF. The CDR3 nucleotides read TGTGCCGGGGCCGACAGGGAAGGGTACGGCTACACCTTC.